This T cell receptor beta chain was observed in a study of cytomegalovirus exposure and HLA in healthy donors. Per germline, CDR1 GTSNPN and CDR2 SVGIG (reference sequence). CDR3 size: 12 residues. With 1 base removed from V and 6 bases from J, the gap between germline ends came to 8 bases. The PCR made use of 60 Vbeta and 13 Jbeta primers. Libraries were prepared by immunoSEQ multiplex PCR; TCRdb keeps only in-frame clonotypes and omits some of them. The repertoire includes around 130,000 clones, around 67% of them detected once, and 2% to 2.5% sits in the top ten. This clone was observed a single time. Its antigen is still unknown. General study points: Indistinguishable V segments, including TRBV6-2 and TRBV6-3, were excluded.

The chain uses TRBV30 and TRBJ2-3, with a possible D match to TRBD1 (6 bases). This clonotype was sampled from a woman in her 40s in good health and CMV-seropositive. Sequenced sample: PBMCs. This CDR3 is CAWSDQGDTQYF. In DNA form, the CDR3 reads TGTGCCTGGAGTGATCAGGGGGATACGCAGTATTTT.